This TCR beta chain was sequenced in a study of blood T cell repertoires in COVID-19. In this sample, this clone turned up a few times. Other DNA sequences in this specimen translate into the identical CDR3. The data were produced by immunoSEQ multiplex PCR, yet TCRdb's version contains in-frame clones alone and is incomplete. The sample holds 150,000 to 200,000 clones, approximately 83% seen once. This CDR3 has 11 residues. Germline V gene sequence: CDR1 SNHLY, CDR2 FYNNEI. Between the trimmed V and J ends, which lost 6 bases and 4 bases, there was a span of 4 bases. The chain is built from TRBV2 and TRBJ2-1; D is unclear. The sample was peripheral blood. This TCR was recovered from a human donor with acute or convalescent COVID-19. The donor label of this sample is uncertain. The CDR3 protein is CASSPYNEQFF. DNA of the CDR3: TGTGCCAGCAGCCCGTACAATGAGCAGTTCTTC.